The clone carrying this TCR beta chain was counted at least ten times. The CDR3 covers 20 residues. Trimming removed 0 bases at V and 0 bases at J, with 22 bases between. In germline, CDR1 is SGDLS, CDR2 YYNGEE. This sample is drawn from a study of T-cell reconstitution after alpha-beta-depleted transplantation in children. For TCRbeta, the library was prepared with unique molecular identifiers. TCRdb recomputed calls from the PCR reads with MiXCR, one row per CDR3 protein. The repertoire holds around 200,000 distinct CDR3 sequences, with around 10% as singletons. The sequences come from PBMCs from the stem cell graft donor, collected from the stem cell graft. The rearrangement links TRBV9 to TRBJ1-3; tentatively, D is TRBD1 (5 bases). This receptor was taken from a human donor who donated a stem cell graft to a child with acute lymphoblastic leukemia. The CDR3 spells CASSVGVTTAKPSSGNTIYF. The CDR3 DNA follows: TGTGCCAGCAGCGTAGGAGTCACGACAGCCAAACCAAGCTCTGGAAACACCATATATTTT.